The rows below give T cell receptor beta chains drawn from one sample of a study of blood T cell repertoires in COVID-19. Libraries were prepared by immunoSEQ multiplex PCR; TCRdb keeps only in-frame clonotypes and omits some of them. The sample holds some 350,000 clones, more than 75% seen once. The sample consisted of peripheral blood. Receptors were obtained from a human donor in a cohort sampled during active COVID-19. Both conserved end residues are part of each CDR3. A D gene is named only where the DNA matches it firmly. Part of the rows lack a size; the others show once, few, many or a class for expanded clones.

d_call | clone_size | j_call | v_call | cdr3_nt | cdr3_aa
TRBD1 | NA | TRBJ2-1 | TRBV13 | TGTGCCAGCAGCCCTCTAACCGGGACAGGCAATGAGCAGTTCTTC | CASSPLTGTGNEQFF
NA | NA | TRBJ1-5 | TRBV24-1 | TGTGCCACCTTCATGTCAGGGTGGTTCGATAGCAATCAGCCCCAGCATTTT | CATFMSGWFDSNQPQHF
TRBD2 | NA | TRBJ2-7 | TRBV5-5 | TGTGCCAGCAGCTTTGTGGCGGGGGGAGCGACAACCTACGAGCAGTACTTC | CASSFVAGGATTYEQYF
NA | NA | TRBJ1-1 | TRBV19 | TGTGCCAGTAGTATAGGGGCCGGGGGGGAAGGGACTGAAGCTTTCTTT | CASSIGAGGEGTEAFF
TRBD1 | NA | TRBJ1-5 | TRBV3-1/TRBV3-2 | TGTGCCAGCAGCCAGGCCCCCGGAACAGGGGATAGCAATCAGCCCCAGCATTTT | CASSQAPGTGDSNQPQHF
TRBD2 | NA | TRBJ2-7 | TRBV20-1 | TGCAGTGCTAGTCCCGGGACTAGCGGGAGCACCTACGAGCAGTACTTC | CSASPGTSGSTYEQYF
NA | many | TRBJ2-7 | TRBV10-2 | TGCGCCAGCAGTGAGGCCGGGACAACCTCCTCCTACGAGCAGTACTTC | CASSEAGTTSSYEQYF
NA | NA | TRBJ2-3 | TRBV6-5 | TGTGCCAGCAGTTACTCGGGAGGCCGGGCAGATACGCAGTATTTT | CASSYSGGRADTQYF
TRBD1 | NA | TRBJ2-7 | TRBV2 | TGTGCCAGCAGTCCAAGGACAGGGACCTTCTACGAGCAGTACTTC | CASSPRTGTFYEQYF
TRBD2 | few | TRBJ2-7 | TRBV11-1 | TGTGCCAGCAGCCTGACGACTAGCGGGGGGCCCTACGAGCAGTACTTC | CASSLTTSGGPYEQYF
NA | NA | TRBJ1-5 | TRBV27 | TGTGCCAGCAGTTCCCTTCAAAACAGGGGCAATCAGCCCCAGCATTTT | CASSSLQNRGNQPQHF
TRBD1 | NA | TRBJ2-4 | TRBV9 | TGTGCCAGCAGCGTAGCCTCGACAGGGATGAACATTCAGTACTTC | CASSVASTGMNIQYF
NA | NA | TRBJ2-7 | TRBV7-2 | TGTGCCAGCAGCACCCAATCGGCAGGGCGTGGGTTAACCTACGAGCAGTACTTC | CASSTQSAGRGLTYEQYF
NA | NA | TRBJ2-2 | TRBV3-1/TRBV3-2 | TGTGCCAGCAGCCAATCAAGCGGAGTTGCCGGGGAGCTGTTTTTT | CASSQSSGVAGELFF
NA | NA | TRBJ2-1 | TRBV2 | TGTGCCAGCAGTGATAGGAAGAGGACTAATCTCCTCCGAAACAATGAGCAGTTCTTC | CASSDRKRTNLLRNNEQFF
NA | NA | TRBJ1-6 | TRBV6-5 | TGTGCCAGCAGTCCGGGGGGCCCCCGAAATTCACCCCTCCACTTT | CASSPGGPRNSPLHF
TRBD2 | NA | TRBJ2-3 | TRBV7-3 | TGTGCCAGCAGGCGTCCGGGACTAGCGTCGGAAGATACGCAGTATTTT | CASRRPGLASEDTQYF
NA | NA | TRBJ1-1 | TRBV10-1 | TGCGCCAGCAGTGACACCACAAACAACACTGAAGCTTTCTTT | CASSDTTNNTEAFF
NA | once | TRBJ2-1 | TRBV28 | TGTGCCAGCAGTTCGGACTGGAGCTCCTACAATGAGCAGTTCTTC | CASSSDWSSYNEQFF
TRBD1 | NA | TRBJ1-5 | TRBV28 | TGTGCCATCTGTAAGACAGGGGTTTTTTTCGGTGATCAGCCCCAGCATTTT | CAICKTGVFFGDQPQHF
NA | NA | TRBJ1-2 | TRBV4-1 | TGCGCCAGCAGCCTAACAGGAAGCCTTAACTATGGCTACACCTTC | CASSLTGSLNYGYTF
NA | NA | TRBJ1-1 | TRBV18 | TGTGCCAGCTCACCTAGAGGGGGGGACACTGAAGCTTTCTTT | CASSPRGGDTEAFF
NA | NA | TRBJ2-7 | TRBV7-2 | TGTGCCAGCAGCCCCGCGGGGTTGCCGTCCTACGAGCAGTACTTC | CASSPAGLPSYEQYF
NA | NA | TRBJ2-5 | TRBV2 | TGTGCCAGCAGGCCCGGAGGACGGGAGACCCAGTACTTC | CASRPGGRETQYF
TRBD2 | NA | TRBJ2-3 | TRBV3-1/TRBV3-2 | TGTGCCAGCAGCCAAACTAGCGGGCGTAGCACAGATACGCAGTATTTT | CASSQTSGRSTDTQYF
NA | NA | TRBJ1-4 | TRBV20-1 | TGCAGTGCTCAGAATGAAAAACTGTTTTTT | CSAQNEKLFF
TRBD1 | NA | TRBJ1-5 | TRBV16 | TGTGCCAGCAGCCAATCTATGTCACACGGGACAGGACTTAGCAATCAGCCCCAGCATTTT | CASSQSMSHGTGLSNQPQHF
NA | few | TRBJ2-1 | TRBV1 | TGCACCAGCAGCCATCGGGCGGGGACTAGCGGGAGGAATGAGCAGTTCTTC | CTSSHRAGTSGRNEQFF
NA | NA | TRBJ1-2 | TRBV19 | TGTGCCAGTAGTATCGCTCTACGTCGGGTCCAGCGGCGAGGCTACACCTTC | CASSIALRRVQRRGYTF
NA | NA | TRBJ1-3 | TRBV7-2 | TGTGCCAGCAGGGTCGGGGGGAGGTCCCTCTCTGGAAACACCATATATTTT | CASRVGGRSLSGNTIYF
NA | NA | TRBJ1-1 | TRBV7-9 | TGTGCCAGCAGCACCGACAGTTATGAAGCTTTCTTT | CASSTDSYEAFF
TRBD1 | NA | TRBJ1-2 | TRBV18 | TGTGCCAGCTCACCTAGCCGGGACAGGGGGTCCTATGGCTACACCTTC | CASSPSRDRGSYGYTF
NA | NA | TRBJ2-7 | TRBV19 | TGTGCCAGTAGCACCCCGGTCGGAGGGACCTACGAGCAGTACTTC | CASSTPVGGTYEQYF
NA | NA | TRBJ1-4 | TRBV4-1 | TGCGCCAGCAGCCAAGACTCCCCGAGAAAACTGTTTTTT | CASSQDSPRKLFF
NA | NA | TRBJ2-1 | TRBV12-3/TRBV12-4 | TGTGCCAGCAGTTTAGGGCCAGTCAATGAGCAGTTCTTC | CASSLGPVNEQFF
NA | NA | TRBJ2-3 | TRBV7-2 | TGTGCCAGCAGCCTGTGGACAATAAGGTACACAGATACGCAGTATTTT | CASSLWTIRYTDTQYF
TRBD2 | few | TRBJ2-2 | TRBV10-3 | TGTGCCACCGGACTAGCGGGAGGGCCGAGTCTGGCCGGGGAGCTGTTTTTT | CATGLAGGPSLAGELFF
TRBD2 | NA | TRBJ2-1 | TRBV11-3 | TGTGCCAGCAGCTTAGGCGGGAGGGACCACAATGAGCAGTTCTTC | CASSLGGRDHNEQFF
TRBD1 | many | TRBJ1-2 | TRBV27 | TGTGCCAGCAGTTTGCCAGGGGGCTATGGCTACACCTTC | CASSLPGGYGYTF
TRBD2 | NA | TRBJ2-3 | TRBV4-1 | TGCGCCAGCAGCCAGTATAGCGGGAGGGACACAGATACGCAGTATTTT | CASSQYSGRDTDTQYF
NA | NA | TRBJ2-1 | TRBV25-1 | TGTGCCAGCACTCAGGGGACCTTAGAGCAGTTCTTC | CASTQGTLEQFF
TRBD2 | NA | TRBJ2-1 | TRBV30 | TGTGCCTGGAGTGCCGGGAGGGCGAGGGAGCAGTTCTTC | CAWSAGRAREQFF
TRBD2 | NA | TRBJ2-3 | TRBV6-2/TRBV6-3 | TGTGCCAGCAGTTACCAGGGACTAGTGCCGTATTTT | CASSYQGLVPYF
TRBD1 | once | TRBJ1-5 | TRBV6-2/TRBV6-3 | TGTGCCAGCAGTTACGAAGGTGGGACAGGGGGCTCGAGACAGCCCCAGCATTTT | CASSYEGGTGGSRQPQHF
TRBD1 | NA | TRBJ2-4 | TRBV15 | TGTGCCACCAGCAGAGATCATGAAGGGGGCAGAAACATTCAGTACTTC | CATSRDHEGGRNIQYF
NA | NA | TRBJ2-7 | TRBV14 | TGTGCCAGCAGCCCAGCCAGGGGATCCTACGAGCAGTACTTC | CASSPARGSYEQYF
TRBD1 | NA | TRBJ2-1 | TRBV25-1 | TGTGCCAGCGCTGAACCGGGACAGGGTTCAAATGAGCAGTTCTTC | CASAEPGQGSNEQFF
NA | NA | TRBJ1-1 | TRBV5-5 | TGTGCCAGCAGCTTGAGGCAGGGGTTTGGCACTGAAGCTTTCTTT | CASSLRQGFGTEAFF
NA | NA | TRBJ1-2 | TRBV4-1 | TGCGCCAGCAGCCAAGATAGGGGGAGTGGCGGCTACACCTTC | CASSQDRGSGGYTF
TRBD1 | NA | TRBJ2-7 | TRBV7-6 | TGTGCCAGCAGCACCCCCGGGACAGGGGAATTCACTAGCGAGCAGTACTTC | CASSTPGTGEFTSEQYF
NA | NA | TRBJ1-6 | TRBV5-1 | TGCGCCAGCAGCTCCGGGACTAGGGCCTATAATTCACCCCTCCACTTT | CASSSGTRAYNSPLHF
NA | NA | TRBJ2-7 | TRBV21-1 | TGTGCTAACCGGGGACAGAATACCTTC | CANRGQNTF
NA | NA | TRBJ1-5 | TRBV27 | TGTGCCAGCAGAATACAGGGATATAGCAATCAGCCCCAGCATTTT | CASRIQGYSNQPQHF